This entry lists 27 T cell receptor beta chains sequenced from one sample in a study of blood T cell repertoires in COVID-19. Libraries were prepared by immunoSEQ multiplex PCR; TCRdb keeps only in-frame clonotypes and omits some of them. The table includes 150,000 to 200,000 clones, around 87% detected once. The sequenced sample consisted of peripheral blood. These receptors were taken from a man in his forties or fifties with active or convalescent COVID-19.

The chain joins TRBV9 to TRBJ1-1, with no clear D. The CDR3 sequence is 13 residues long. Germline V gene data show CDR1 as SGDLS and CDR2 as YYNGEE. With 3 bases removed from V and 2 bases from J, the gap between germline ends came to 8 bases. This CDR3 is CASSALYNTEAFF. The CDR3 DNA is TGTGCCAGCAGCGCTTTGTATAACACTGAAGCTTTCTTT. Full variable domain (outside the CDR3, taken from reference TRBV9 and TRBJ1-1): DSGVTQTPKHLITATGQRVTLRCSPRSGDLSVYWYQQSLDQGLQFLIQYYNGEERAKGNILERFSAQQFPDLHSELNLSSLELGDSALYFCASSALYNTEAFFGQGTRLTVV.

This chain joins TRBV6-5 and TRBJ1-1; no clear D. V was trimmed by 8 bases and J by 4 bases, leaving 17 bases between them. The V gene's germline CDR1 is MNHEY and CDR2 SVGAGI. The CDR3 contains 14 residues. The CDR3 reads CASFLGGEGTEAFF. The DNA of the CDR3 is TGTGCCAGCTTCTTAGGCGGGGAGGGCACTGAAGCTTTCTTT.

The chain combines TRBV5-5 with TRBJ2-7, with TRBD1 matching over 11 bases. Germline V lookup: CDR1 SGHKS, CDR2 YYEKEE (reference sequence). The J segment lost 3 bases and the V segment lost 4 bases, leaving 6 bases of the junction unmatched. The CDR3 length is 15 residues. CDR3 DNA sequence: TGTGCCAGCAGCCCCGGGACAGGGGGTTTCTACGAGCAGTACTTC. It specifies CASSPGTGGFYEQYF.

The chain joins TRBV6-5 to TRBJ1-1, with a tentative D call TRBD1 (5 bases). The CDR3 is 14 amino acids. Germline CDR1 is MNHEY and CDR2 is SVGAGI. V was cut by 5 bases and J by 1 base, with 11 bases left in between. CDR3 DNA sequence: TGTGCCAGCAGTCCTGGGGGGGAGAACACTGAAGCTTTCTTT. This encodes CASSPGGENTEAFF.

The CDR3 protein is CASSSNGQAGANVLTF. CDR3 nucleotide sequence: TGTGCCAGCAGTTCAAATGGACAGGCTGGGGCCAACGTCCTGACTTTC. The chain recombines TRBV27 with TRBJ2-6; 7 bases align to TRBD1. J lost 2 bases, V lost 4 bases, and 5 bases had no gene match. Germline V CDR1 and CDR2: MNHEY, SMNVEV (reference sequence). There are 16 residues in the CDR3.

The V call is TRBV7-2, the J call TRBJ2-6, with 9 positions matching TRBD1. The V segment lost 2 bases and the J segment 4 bases; nucleotides outside the gene matches: 6. Germline V gene data show CDR1 as SGHTA and CDR2 as FQGNSA. The CDR3 has 17 residues. CDR3: CASSLWGQGSGANVLTF. The DNA for the CDR3 is TGTGCCAGCAGCTTATGGGGACAGGGCTCGGGGGCCAACGTCCTGACTTTC.

This clone has just a few counts. The J gene is TRBJ1-2, the V gene TRBV21-1. TRBV21-1 is annotated as a pseudogene. This CDR3 has 12 amino acids. The CDR3 DNA follows: TGTGCCAGCAGGAGGGTGCGCTATGGCTACACCTTC. Protein: CASRRVRYGYTF.

This clone was counted between two and nine times. V is TRBV7-2 and J is TRBJ2-3, with D possibly being TRBD2 (5 bases). Germline lookup yields CDR1 SGHTA and CDR2 FQGNSA. Between the trimmed V and J ends, which lost 7 bases and 6 bases, there was a span of 20 bases. CDR3 length: 15 residues. DNA for the CDR3: TGTGCCAGCACTCAGACCGGGGTTCTTGAGGATACGCAGTATTTT. This translates into CASTQTGVLEDTQYF.

This clone has just a few counts. CDR3 nucleotide sequence: TGTGCCAGCTCACCACAGAGAAGCAGGCTTAATTCACCCCTCCACTTT. Translating it yields CASSPQRSRLNSPLHF. The chain recombines TRBV18 with TRBJ1-6, with no clear D. CDR1 is KGHSH and CDR2 is LQKENI in the germline V gene. The ends were cut back, 1 base at V and 6 bases at J, with 13 bases in the middle. This CDR3 contains 16 residues.

There are a few counts of this clone. The chain links TRBV6-2 or TRBV6-3 to TRBJ1-2; D not certain. V was cut by 5 bases and J by 7 bases, with 14 bases left in between. Germline V gene sequence: CDR1 MNHEY, CDR2 SVGEGT. CDR3 size: 13 residues. CDR3 nucleotide sequence: TGTGCCAGCAGTCCCGACGGACTTCGTGGCTACACCTTC. This encodes CASSPDGLRGYTF.

A single count supports this clone. This chain uses TRBV30 with TRBJ1-2; TRBD1 might be the D (6 bases). This CDR3 region has 13 residues. Trimming pared 5 bases from V and 5 bases from J, leaving 15 bases between. The germline gives CDR1 GTSNPN, CDR2 SVGIG (reference sequence). CDR3 sequence (DNA): TGTGCCTGGGGACGACAGGAACCTTATGGCTACACCTTC. Translated: CAWGRQEPYGYTF.

This clone was recorded once. J is TRBJ1-6 and V is TRBV29-1; TRBD1 matches at 9 bases. Germline trimming cut 6 bases from V and 6 bases from J; bases unmatched to any gene: 12. Germline assignment: CDR1 SQVTM and CDR2 ANQGSEA. The CDR3 is 16 residues long. The CDR3 region is CSVAKNRGLGNSPLHF. The CDR3 coding sequence is TGCAGCGTCGCCAAAAACAGGGGGCTTGGTAATTCACCCCTCCACTTT.

The CDR3 spells CASSTGQINTDTQYF. CDR3 in DNA: TGTGCCAGTAGTACTGGACAGATAAACACAGATACGCAGTATTTT. The chain joins TRBV19 to TRBJ2-3, with a tentative D call TRBD1 (6 bases). The V gene's germline CDR1 is LNHDA and CDR2 SQIVND (reference sequence). V dropped 4 bases and J dropped 2 bases, with 13 bases sitting between them. The CDR3 runs to 15 residues. Variable domain in full (rest from reference TRBV19 and TRBJ2-3): DGGITQSPKYLFRKEGQNVTLSCEQNLNHDAMYWYRQDPGQGLRLIYYSQIVNDFQKGDIAEGYSVSREKKESFPLTVTSAQKNPTAFYLCASSTGQINTDTQYFGPGTRLTVL.

In DNA, the CDR3 is TGCGCCAGCAGTGAAAAGTGCAGGACAGGCGACGCCGGGGAGCTGTTTTTT. Translating it yields CASSEKCRTGDAGELFF. This rearrangement joins TRBV23-1 to TRBJ2-2, with 7 bases identical to TRBD1. TRBV23-1 has ORF status, its function being uncertain. The junction had 15 bases not matched to a gene; V was cut back by 5 bases and J by 6 bases. The CDR3 contains 17 residues.

The chain is built from TRBV6-1 and TRBJ2-2, with 8 bases identical to TRBD2. CDR3 length equals 16 residues. Germline V gene sequence: CDR1 MNHNS, CDR2 SASEGT. V shed 4 bases, J shed 7 bases, and the junction held 11 bases outside the gene matches. The CDR3, as DNA: TGTGCCAGCAGTGTAATCGGGAGGGGGATTGGCGGGGAGCTGTTTTTT. Protein product: CASSVIGRGIGGELFF.

J is TRBJ2-7 and V is TRBV5-1; TRBD2 matches at 10 bases. The CDR3 is 14 amino acids. J was trimmed by 3 bases and V by 4 bases; bases with no gene match: 4. CDR1 is SGHRS and CDR2 is YFSETQ in the germline V gene. The CDR3 region is CASSLTSGDYEQYF. As DNA, the CDR3 is TGCGCCAGCAGCCTAACTAGCGGGGACTACGAGCAGTACTTC.

In this sample, this clone turned up a few times. V is TRBV6-5 and J is TRBJ2-1, with D unresolved. Trimming removed 7 bases at V and 7 bases at J, with 17 bases between. The CDR3 runs to 14 residues. The germline V gene encodes CDR1 MNHEY and CDR2 SVGAGI. The CDR3 DNA reads TGTGCCAGCACCACCTCGCGACAATCGAATGAGCAGTTCTTC. Translating it yields CASTTSRQSNEQFF.

The V and J genes are TRBV6-5 and TRBJ2-7; perhaps TRBD1 as D (5 bases). The germline V gene encodes CDR1 MNHEY and CDR2 SVGAGI. The CDR3 contains 13 residues. The germline V and J ends were trimmed by 8 bases and 1 base, with 12 bases remaining between them. The CDR3 is CASDDRISYEQYF. The CDR3 nucleotides are TGTGCCAGCGACGACAGAATTTCCTACGAGCAGTACTTC.

DNA of the CDR3: TGTGCCAGCAGGAGACAGACAGGGGGTTGGGGCATTCCCGTGAACACTGAAGCTTTCTTT. As protein: CASRRQTGGWGIPVNTEAFF. The chain joins TRBV28 to TRBJ1-1; 9 positions agree with TRBD1. The CDR3 extends over 20 amino acids. The junction had 20 bases not matched to a gene; V was cut back by 6 bases and J by 0 bases. Germline V gene data show CDR1 as MDHEN and CDR2 as SYDVKM. Looking up the rest from reference TRBV28 and TRBJ1-1 gives the full variable domain: DVKVTQSSRYLVKRTGEKVFLECVQDMDHENMFWYRQDPGLGLRLIYFSYDVKMKEKGDIPEGYSVSREKKERFSLILESASTNQTSMYLCASRRQTGGWGIPVNTEAFFGQGTRLTVV.

This chain links TRBV7-3 with TRBJ2-3; 7 bases agree with TRBD1. The V and J ends lost 2 bases and 0 bases, in that order; junction bases with no gene match: 2. CDR3 size: 15 residues. Germline V gene sequence: CDR1 SGHTA, CDR2 FQGTGA. CDR3 coding DNA: TGTGCCAGCAGCTTAGACAGGGCGAGCACAGATACGCAGTATTTT. This encodes CASSLDRASTDTQYF.

The CDR3 bases are TGTGCCAGCTCACCAGGGCAGGGAAGGGGAGAAAAACTGTTTTTT. Its translation: CASSPGQGRGEKLFF. The gene calls are TRBV18 and TRBJ1-4; D perhaps matches TRBD1 (5 bases). This CDR3 is 15 amino acids long. The germline CDR1 and CDR2 sequences are KGHSH and LQKENI. Trimming removed 2 bases at V and 8 bases at J, with 15 bases between.

CDR3 nucleotide sequence: TGTGCCAGCTCCCGCGAAGGGGGTACCACTGAAGCTTTCTTT. The encoded protein is CASSREGGTTEAFF. The chain is built from TRBV28 and TRBJ1-1; possible D gene TRBD1, 6 bases. Deletions cut 8 bases from V and 4 bases from J, with 17 bases between. This CDR3 is 14 amino acids long. Germline V gives CDR1 MDHEN, CDR2 SYDVKM.

Points on this clone: The germline gene is not matched at one end of the junction; a read error may be the cause. The same CDR3 also results from other DNA sequences found in this sample. This chain links TRBV7-2 with TRBJ1-2; possible D gene TRBD1, 6 bases. The CDR3 is 15 residues long. Germline values: CDR1 SGHTA, CDR2 FQGNSA. The CDR3 here is CASSLSTGSGYGYTF. The CDR3, as DNA: TGTGCCAGTAGCTTGAGTACAGGGTCTGGCTATGGCTACACCTTC.

There are a few counts of this clone. The chain combines TRBV18 with TRBJ1-2; D unclear. In germline, CDR1 is KGHSH, CDR2 LQKENI. The CDR3 has 19 residues. Between the trimmed V and J ends, which lost 3 bases and 0 bases, there was a span of 23 bases. In DNA, the CDR3 is TGTGCCAGCTCACCCTTAGGACGGGGAGAAATAATGCCTAACTATGGCTACACCTTC. This sequence encodes CASSPLGRGEIMPNYGYTF.

This chain's CDR3 is CASSTEGGPYNEQFF. The CDR3 DNA is TGTGCCAGCAGTACGGAGGGGGGGCCCTACAATGAGCAGTTCTTC. The chain employs TRBV6-5 and TRBJ2-1; D might be TRBD2 (7 bases). Trimming shortened V by 5 bases and J by 2 bases, and 13 bases separated the two germline ends. CDR1 is MNHEY and CDR2 is SVGAGI in the germline V gene. The CDR3 is 15 amino acids.

The V gene is TRBV19, the J gene TRBJ1-2; D gene unclear. This CDR3 has 14 amino acids. V was cut by 3 bases and J by 3 bases, with 11 bases left in between. Germline V gene data show CDR1 as LNHDA and CDR2 as SQIVND (reference sequence). The CDR3 spells CASSIGLTDYGYTF. Written as DNA, the CDR3 is TGTGCCAGTAGTATTGGACTGACGGACTATGGCTACACCTTC.

This CDR3 reads CASSSLGQGLGTEAFF. The CDR3 DNA is TGTGCCAGCAGTTCCCTGGGACAGGGGCTGGGTACTGAAGCTTTCTTT. This sequence joins TRBV3-1 (or the pseudogene TRBV3-2) and TRBJ1-1; 10 bases are a match to TRBD1. Germline V gene lookup returns CDR1 LGHDT and CDR2 YNNKEL (reference sequence). V dropped 6 bases and J dropped 5; count of bases not matched to a gene: 12. There are 16 residues in the CDR3.